This is a list of T cell receptor beta chains from one sample in a study of T cell repertoires in cytomegalovirus infection. TCRdb re-called the reads with MiXCR, one entry per CDR3 protein. The sample gives 49,000 or so distinct CDR3 sequences, approximately 20% of which show up once; 40% to 65% is in the top ten. These receptors' antigens are unknown. Here the sequenced sample was CD8+ T cells from cultured PBMCs, taken from culture after CMV antigen stimulation. These receptors were obtained from a human donor in good health (CMV status not recorded). Some clones in this sample may be carry-over from other donors' samples. The CDR3 runs from the conserved cysteine through the conserved F or W. The order of the fields is CDR3 length, D gene, J gene, V gene, clone size, CDR3 protein, CDR3 DNA. The D gene is left open where the match is weak. Clone size is stated in some rows and not others, as once, few, many or a class when expanded.

>16|TRBD2|TRBJ2-3|TRBV11-2|many
CASSLELAGGTDTQYF
TGTGCCAGCAGCTTAGAGCTGGCGGGAGGGACAGATACGCAGTATTTT
>13|NA|TRBJ2-1|TRBV10-1|NA
CASSEAGDNEQFF
TGCGCCAGCAGCGAAGCGGGTGACAATGAGCAGTTCTTC
>18|TRBD2|TRBJ2-1|TRBV28|many
CASSFSGGGAASYNEQFF
TGTGCCAGCAGTTTTTCAGGCGGGGGGGCGGCTTCCTACAATGAGCAGTTCTTC
>14|NA|TRBJ2-1|TRBV29-1|many
CSVEGAASYNEQFF
TGCAGCGTTGAGGGAGCGGCCTCCTACAATGAGCAGTTCTTC
>18|TRBD1|TRBJ1-2|TRBV15|many
CATSRDPQDRVLLYGYTF
TGTGCCACCAGCAGAGATCCCCAAGACAGGGTACTTCTCTATGGCTACACCTTC
>13|NA|TRBJ1-2|TRBV7-2|many
CATPPLREGSYTF
TGTGCCACACCCCCACTCCGGGAGGGGAGCTACACCTTC
>14|TRBD1|TRBJ1-1|TRBV11-2|many
CASSHGQGGTEAFF
TGTGCCAGCAGCCACGGACAGGGAGGCACTGAAGCTTTCTTT
>15|NA|TRBJ1-2|TRBV3-1|few
CASSQETRANYGYTF
TGTGCCAGCAGCCAAGAAACCAGGGCTAACTATGGCTACACCTTC
>17|TRBD2|TRBJ2-7|TRBV5-8|many
CASSYKTTASGSYEQYF
TGTGCCAGCAGTTATAAAACCACCGCTAGCGGTTCCTACGAGCAGTACTTC
>16|TRBD1|TRBJ2-6|TRBV12-3/TRBV12-4|few
CASSLTGGFGANVLTF
TGTGCCAGCAGTCTGACAGGGGGCTTTGGGGCCAACGTCCTGACTTTC
>16|NA|TRBJ2-2|TRBV25-1|NA
CASSSTGHKNTGELFF
TGTGCCAGCAGTTCAACGGGGCACAAGAACACCGGGGAGCTGTTTTTT
>13|TRBD1|TRBJ2-3|TRBV5-1|NA
CASRDRAADTQYF
TGCGCCAGCAGGGACAGGGCAGCAGATACGCAGTATTTT
>16|NA|TRBJ2-7|TRBV5-1|many
CASSLDGGLARDEQYF
TGCGCCAGCAGCTTGGATGGCGGCCTAGCCAGGGACGAGCAGTACTTC